This T cell receptor beta chain emerged from a study of cytomegalovirus exposure and HLA in healthy donors. Study observations and caveats: As a later analysis revealed, the rate of TCR association differed by HLA locus, with DRB1 most and HLA-C fewest. Most TCR sequences were uncommon, yet certain public TCRs appeared in many donors. V- and J-gene trimming of TCR beta was linked (in a later analysis) to a missense DCLRE1C variant. CMV serostatus was the only immune exposure information that was available.

Note on this clone: The antigen is unknown.

PCR primers comprised 60 Vbeta and 13 Jbeta primers. Clones were read by immunoSEQ multiplex PCR, and TCRdb kept only the in-frame ones, dropping some. The sample shows approximately 150,000 clones, approximately 88% of them seen only once. The CDR3 has 14 amino acids. V lost 4 bases and J 4 bases, leaving 12 bases between the germline ends. Germline assignment: CDR1 SGHRS and CDR2 YFSETQ. The rearrangement links TRBV5-1 to TRBJ2-1, with a possible D match to TRBD2 (5 bases). The receptor was derived from a woman aged 35 to 49 in good health and CMV-seronegative. The sequencing input was PBMCs. CDR3 protein: CASSEQADYNEQFF. CDR3 DNA: TGCGCCAGCAGCGAACAAGCGGATTACAATGAGCAGTTCTTC.